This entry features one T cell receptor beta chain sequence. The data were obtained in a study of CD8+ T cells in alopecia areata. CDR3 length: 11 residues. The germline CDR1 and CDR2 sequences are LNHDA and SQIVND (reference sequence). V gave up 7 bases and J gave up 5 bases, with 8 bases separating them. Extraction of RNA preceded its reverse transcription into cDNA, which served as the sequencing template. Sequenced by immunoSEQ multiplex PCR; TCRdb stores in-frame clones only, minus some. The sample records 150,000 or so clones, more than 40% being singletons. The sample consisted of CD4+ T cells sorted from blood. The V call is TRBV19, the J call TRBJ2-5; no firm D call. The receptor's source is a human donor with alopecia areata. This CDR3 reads CASKHKETQYF. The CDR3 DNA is TGTGCCAGTAAGCATAAGGAGACCCAGTACTTC. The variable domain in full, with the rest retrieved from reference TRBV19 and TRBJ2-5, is DGGITQSPKYLFRKEGQNVTLSCEQNLNHDAMYWYRQDPGQGLRLIYYSQIVNDFQKGDIAEGYSVSREKKESFPLTVTSAQKNPTAFYLCASKHKETQYFGPGTRLLVL.